This T cell receptor (beta chain) was recovered during a study of cytomegalovirus exposure and HLA in healthy donors. Researchers ran the PCR with 60 Vbeta and 13 Jbeta primers. The protocol was immunoSEQ multiplex PCR, while the TCRdb copy is restricted to in-frame clones and leaves out a portion. The data hold about 38,000 clones, with 60% to 70% observed a single time. V was cut by 4 bases and J by 2 bases, with 3 bases left in between. CDR1 is SNHLY, CDR2 FYNNEI, per germline. The CDR3 contains 11 residues. The sequencing input was PBMCs. V gene TRBV2 combines with J gene TRBJ2-7; no clear D gene. The TCR comes from a man in his fifties or sixties in good health and CMV-seropositive. The CDR3 region is CASSVTYEQYF. In nucleotides, the CDR3 is TGTGCCAGCAGTGTTACCTACGAGCAGTACTTC. The complete variable domain, with remaining parts taken from reference TRBV2 and TRBJ2-7, reads EPEVTQTPSHQVTQMGQEVILRCVPISNHLYFYWYRQILGQKVEFLVSFYNNEISEKSEIFDDQFSVERPDGSNFTLKIRSTKLEDSAMYFCASSVTYEQYFGPGTRLTVT.